A single sample is the source of the 14 T cell receptor beta chains below, sequenced in a study of shared clonotypes between healthy human individuals. Naive CD8 populations comprised CD45RO-negative cells positively selected for CCR7, excluding terminally differentiated effector memory CD45RA+ cells. Measured with immunoSEQ multiplex PCR; TCRdb has only the in-frame clones, and not every one. The sample records approximately 720,000 clones, about 91% being singletons. Sequenced: naive CD8+ T cells sorted from blood. The receptors were gathered from a man aged 25-40 years in good health.

The rearrangement links TRBV7-9 to TRBJ2-3; 7 nucleotides agree with TRBD1. V was clipped by 6 bases and J by 1 base; unmatched bases: 7. Germline lookup yields CDR1 SEHNR and CDR2 FQNEAQ (reference sequence). The CDR3 covers 15 residues. The CDR3 region is CASRNRTGRTDTQYF. CDR3 DNA sequence: TGTGCCAGCAGAAATAGGACAGGCCGCACAGATACGCAGTATTTT.

The J gene is TRBJ1-1, the V gene TRBV25-1; TRBD1 matches 7 bases. This CDR3 contains 12 residues. Germline assignment: CDR1 MGHDK and CDR2 SYGVNS. V trimming: 4 bases; J trimming: 10 bases; junction bases outside the gene matches: 6. The DNA for the CDR3 is TGTGCCAGCAGTGTACAGGGGATTCGAGCTTTCTTT. Protein sequence: CASSVQGIRAFF.

V is TRBV7-2 and J is TRBJ1-2, with TRBD1 matching 7 bases. Per the germline V gene, CDR1 is SGHTA and CDR2 is FQGNSA. The CDR3 contains 15 residues. The junction had 6 bases not matched to a gene; V was cut back by 5 bases and J by 0 bases. The CDR3, as DNA: TGTGCCAGCAGCCCTTGGGACAGCTCTAACTATGGCTACACCTTC. Amino acid sequence: CASSPWDSSNYGYTF. Supplemented by reference TRBV7-2 and TRBJ1-2, the full variable domain reads GAGVSQSPSNKVTEKGKDVELRCDPISGHTALYWYRQSLGQGLEFLIYFQGNSAPDKSGLPSDRFSAERTGGSVSTLTIQRTQQEDSAVYLCASSPWDSSNYGYTFGSGTRLTVV.

The rearrangement joins TRBV13 to TRBJ2-1; tentative D call: TRBD1 (5 bases). The CDR3 is 16 amino acids. Germline CDR1 is PRHDT and CDR2 is FYEKMQ (reference sequence). V was trimmed by 5 bases and J by 0 bases, leaving 14 bases between them. CDR3 in DNA: TGTGCCAGCAGCAGTCAAGGGGATATCTCCTACAATGAGCAGTTCTTC. Translating gives CASSSQGDISYNEQFF.

The chain has TRBV7-7 and TRBJ2-5, with D possibly TRBD1 on 6 matching bases. The CDR3 covers 15 residues. Germline V gene data show CDR1 as SSHAT and CDR2 as FNYEAQ (reference sequence). Between the trimmed V and J ends, which lost 8 bases and 1 base, there was a span of 17 bases. This CDR3 is CASAPSRGSQETQYF. In DNA, the CDR3 is TGTGCCAGCGCTCCGTCGAGGGGGTCCCAAGAGACCCAGTACTTC.

This chain links TRBV27 with TRBJ2-7; weak D call: TRBD2 (6 bases). Per germline, CDR1 MNHEY and CDR2 SMNVEV (reference sequence). This CDR3 contains 14 residues. Trimming removed 6 bases at V and 4 bases at J, with 16 bases between. CDR3 loop: CASRKLGTDYEQYF. CDR3 DNA sequence: TGTGCCAGCAGGAAACTCGGGACTGATTACGAGCAGTACTTC.

The chain recombines TRBV5-6 with TRBJ2-5, with 9 bases aligning to TRBD2. The CDR3 is made up of 17 amino acids. J lost 7 bases, V lost 0 bases, and 13 bases had no gene match. Per germline, CDR1 SGHDT and CDR2 YYEEEE. CDR3 in DNA: TGTGCCAGCAGCTTGGGAGCTAGCGGGAACGCCGGGGGGACCCAGTACTTC. Translation gives CASSLGASGNAGGTQYF.

The chain employs TRBV11-3 and TRBJ2-1; 12 bases align to TRBD1. J was trimmed by 10 bases and V by 2 bases; bases with no gene match: 12. The germline gives CDR1 SGHNT, CDR2 YENEEA. The CDR3 length is 17 residues. The CDR3 region has the DNA TGTGCCAGCAGCTTACGGCTCGGGACAGGGGGCGCCGGGGAGCAGTTCTTC. The encoded protein is CASSLRLGTGGAGEQFF.

The rearrangement uses TRBV7-9 and TRBJ1-1; 7 nucleotides match TRBD1. There are 15 residues in the CDR3. Germline V CDR1 and CDR2: SEHNR, FQNEAQ (reference sequence). J lost 1 base, V lost 2 bases, and 4 bases had no gene match. As DNA, the CDR3 is TGTGCCAGCAGCTTAAGGGGGCCGGGGAACACTGAAGCTTTCTTT. Its translation: CASSLRGPGNTEAFF. The full variable domain, rest sourced from reference TRBV7-9 and TRBJ1-1, is DTGVSQNPRHKITKRGQNVTFRCDPISEHNRLYWYRQTLGQGPEFLTYFQNEAQLEKSRLLSDRFSAERPKGSFSTLEIQRTEQGDSAMYLCASSLRGPGNTEAFFGQGTRLTVV.

V gene TRBV2 combines with J gene TRBJ2-3; 8 bases fit TRBD1. The CDR3 consists of 17 residues. Germline V CDR1 and CDR2: SNHLY, FYNNEI. The junction had 19 bases not matched to a gene; V was cut back by 8 bases and J by 6 bases. CDR3 bases: TGTGCCAGCCCGCAGGGGGCGACCGGACCCACCAGGGATACGCAGTATTTT. Residues: CASPQGATGPTRDTQYF. The full variable domain, with the rest looked up from reference TRBV2 and TRBJ2-3, is EPEVTQTPSHQVTQMGQEVILRCVPISNHLYFYWYRQILGQKVEFLVSFYNNEISEKSEIFDDQFSVERPDGSNFTLKIRSTKLEDSAMYFCASPQGATGPTRDTQYFGPGTRLTVL.

This chain uses TRBV6-1 with TRBJ2-3, with 7 bases matching TRBD1. Per the germline V gene, CDR1 is MNHNS and CDR2 is SASEGT. CDR3 length: 13 residues. With 8 bases clipped from V and 6 bases from J, the junction kept 8 bases outside the gene matches. DNA for the CDR3: TGTGCCAGCCTTGGGACAGAGGCGGATACGCAGTATTTT. Translation: CASLGTEADTQYF.

The chain is built from TRBV27 and TRBJ2-7; D possibly corresponds to TRBD1 (6 bases). The germline V and J ends were trimmed by 2 bases and 4 bases, with 18 bases remaining between them. The CDR3 consists of 16 residues. CDR1 and CDR2 (germline): MNHEY, SMNVEV (reference sequence). CDR3 DNA sequence: TGTGCCAGCAGTTTACAGTCTGTGACAGGCCGATACGAGCAGTACTTC. Its protein is CASSLQSVTGRYEQYF.

This clone came up once. This chain connects TRBV27 to TRBJ2-3; 7 bases line up with TRBD1. The germline V gene encodes CDR1 MNHEY and CDR2 SMNVEV (reference sequence). Trimming took 3 bases from V and 0 from J; bases not matched to a gene: 6. CDR3 length: 16 residues. Written as DNA, the CDR3 is TGTGCCAGCAGTTTGACAGGGCGGGTTAGCACAGATACGCAGTATTTT. Translated, it gives CASSLTGRVSTDTQYF.

There are a few counts of this clone. Distinct nucleotide sequences in the sample also encode this CDR3. The genes are TRBV28 and TRBJ1-5; TRBD1 is a possible D gene (6 bases). Germline V lookup: CDR1 MDHEN, CDR2 SYDVKM. This CDR3 is 12 amino acids long. V was shortened by 5 bases and J by 4 bases, with 6 bases between the two germline ends. The CDR3 nucleotides read TGTGCCAGCAGTACAGGGAATCAGCCCCAGCATTTT. It is translated as CASSTGNQPQHF.